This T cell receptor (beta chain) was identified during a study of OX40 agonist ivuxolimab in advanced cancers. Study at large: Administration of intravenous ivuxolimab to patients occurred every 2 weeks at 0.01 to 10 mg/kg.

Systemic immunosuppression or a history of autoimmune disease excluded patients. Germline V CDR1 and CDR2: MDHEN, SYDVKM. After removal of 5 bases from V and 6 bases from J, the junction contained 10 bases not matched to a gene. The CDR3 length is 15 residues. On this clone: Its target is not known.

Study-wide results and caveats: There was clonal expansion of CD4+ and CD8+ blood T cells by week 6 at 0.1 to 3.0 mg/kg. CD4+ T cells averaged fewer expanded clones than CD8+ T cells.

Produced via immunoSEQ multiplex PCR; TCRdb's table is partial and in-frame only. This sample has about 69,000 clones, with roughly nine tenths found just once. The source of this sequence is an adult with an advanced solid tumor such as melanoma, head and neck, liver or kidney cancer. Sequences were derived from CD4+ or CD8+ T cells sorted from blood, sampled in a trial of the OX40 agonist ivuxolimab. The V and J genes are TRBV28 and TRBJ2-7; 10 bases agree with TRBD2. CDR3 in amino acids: CASSEIGLAGVEQYF. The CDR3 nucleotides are TGTGCCAGCAGTGAAATAGGGCTAGCGGGAGTCGAGCAGTACTTC.